The source of this T cell receptor (beta chain) is a study of cytomegalovirus exposure and HLA in healthy donors. Use of 60 Vbeta and 13 Jbeta primers characterized the PCR. Some clones are missing from TCRdb's copy, which holds only in-frame ones; the method was immunoSEQ multiplex PCR. The table shows over 150,000 clones, with 65% to 85% occurring only once. Trimming stripped 11 bases from V and 7 bases from J, with 17 bases between. The CDR3 totals 13 residues. In germline, CDR1 is ENHRY, CDR2 SYGVKD. The chain joins TRBV10-3 to TRBJ1-4, with D possibly TRBD1 on 5 matching bases. This clonotype was obtained from a man in his sixties in good health and CMV-seronegative. Sequences were obtained from PBMCs. CDR3 DNA: TGTGCCTCAAAACGGGGGTCTGCTGAAAAACTGTTTTTT. This sequence encodes CASKRGSAEKLFF.